The 20 T cell receptor beta chains below were found in one sample sequenced in a study of spatial heterogeneity in lung cancer. Specified time point: sample taken at primary tumor resection. No cell sorting; template was whole RNA from tumor, lung tissue or PBMC. TCRdb passed the 5' RACE reads through MiXCR, listing each CDR3 protein once. The sample consists of about 12,000 distinct CDR3 sequences, 5.5% to 8% of them appearing once. Here the sequenced sample was normal lung tissue next to the tumor, taken at surgery. The receptor set was obtained from a male donor with early-stage non-small cell lung cancer.

This clonotype was picked up a small number of times. This beta chain is a stray sequence in a library constructed for alpha chains; its clone size is not meaningful. This chain uses TRBV7-2 with TRBJ2-1; tentatively, D is TRBD2 (5 bases). The V end lost 5 bases, the J end lost 3 bases, and 20 bases lay between the germline ends. This CDR3 spans 17 amino acids. Per the germline V gene, CDR1 is SGHTA and CDR2 is FQGNSA. The chain's CDR3 is CASSPKAAYGLYNEQFF. For the CDR3, the DNA is TGTGCCAGCAGCCCAAAAGCGGCCTATGGTCTCTACAATGAGCAGTTCTTC.

This clonotype was found many times. The size of this beta chain means little, since it is a stray read in a library made for alpha chains. The gene calls are TRBV6-5 and TRBJ1-6; D gene ambiguous. Trimming shortened V by 0 bases and J by 9 bases, and 6 bases separated the two germline ends. The CDR3 totals 13 residues. Per the germline V gene, CDR1 is MNHEY and CDR2 is SVGAGI. CDR3 sequence: CASSYSKISPLHF. CDR3 bases: TGTGCCAGCAGTTACTCGAAGATTTCACCCCTCCACTTT.

This clonotype showed up many times. Because this beta chain is a stray read in a library intended to capture alpha chains, its abundance should not be given much weight. This chain links TRBV7-9 with TRBJ2-2, with TRBD2 matching over 13 bases. V lost 1 base and J lost 4; bases outside the gene matches: 9. The CDR3 runs to 19 residues. Germline V gene lookup returns CDR1 SEHNR and CDR2 FQNEAQ (reference sequence). The CDR3 DNA is TGTGCCAGCAGCTTAGAATGGACTAGCGGGAGCTATGGCACCGGGGAGCTGTTTTTT. Amino acid sequence: CASSLEWTSGSYGTGELFF.

This clonotype has a handful of counts. This beta chain slipped into a library made for alpha chains as a stray read, so its size is not meaningful. The chain recombines TRBV29-1 with TRBJ2-7; perhaps TRBD2 as D (6 bases). Trimming stripped 6 bases from V and 0 bases from J, with 18 bases between. The CDR3 consists of 15 residues. The germline V gene encodes CDR1 SQVTM and CDR2 ANQGSEA. The CDR3 DNA sequence: TGCAGCGTCCGTAAGCCGGGACTGACCTCCTACGAGCAGTACTTC. It translates to CSVRKPGLTSYEQYF.

There are many counts of this clonotype. Found in a library prepared for alpha chains, this beta chain is an off-target read, and its abundance has little meaning. The V call is TRBV20-1, the J call TRBJ2-5; D not resolved. V dropped 3 bases and J dropped 0 bases, with 2 bases sitting between them. In germline, CDR1 is DFQATT, CDR2 SNEGSKA (reference sequence). The CDR3 totals 11 residues. DNA for the CDR3: TGCAGTGCTAGCAACCAAGAGACCCAGTACTTC. Translated, it gives CSASNQETQYF.

This clonotype was recorded at least ten times. Within a library made for alpha chains, this beta chain is off target, and its count is uninformative. The chain employs TRBV6-2 or TRBV6-3 and TRBJ2-7, with 7 positions matching TRBD2. Trimming took 10 bases from V and 0 from J; bases not matched to a gene: 6. The germline CDR1 and CDR2 sequences are MNHEY and SVGEGT. CDR3 length: 13 residues. The CDR3 is CATQRGSSYEQYF. The CDR3 DNA is TGTGCCACCCAGCGGGGCAGCTCCTACGAGCAGTACTTC.

This clonotype was recorded at least ten times. Since the library was made to target alpha chains, this beta chain is a stray read and its abundance is not meaningful. The J gene is TRBJ2-3, the V gene TRBV12-3 or TRBV12-4, with D possibly TRBD1 on 5 matching bases. V lost 6 bases, J lost 4 bases, and 17 bases lay in between. This CDR3 contains 15 residues. This chain's CDR3 is CASSRGAGIPDTQYF. DNA for the CDR3: TGTGCCAGCAGCAGAGGAGCAGGGATCCCAGATACGCAGTATTTT.

This clonotype was picked up many times. With the library built for alpha chains, this beta chain is off target and its frequency is not meaningful. This chain connects TRBV25-1 to TRBJ2-5, with D perhaps being TRBD1 or TRBD2 (7 bases each). Germline V gene sequence: CDR1 MGHDK, CDR2 SYGVNS. The V and J ends lost 4 bases and 4 bases respectively, with 22 bases between them. The CDR3 extends over 17 amino acids. CDR3 protein: CASSANRGGGLGETQYF. The CDR3, as DNA: TGTGCCAGCAGTGCCAACAGGGGAGGGGGATTAGGAGAGACCCAGTACTTC.

Note on this clonotype: A much larger clone differs by one base, so this may be a read error. Since the library was made to target alpha chains, this beta chain is a stray read and its abundance is not meaningful. This chain links TRBV5-8 with TRBJ1-4, with D possibly matching TRBD1 (5 bases). CDR1 and CDR2 (germline): SGHTS, YDEGEE. This CDR3 spans 15 amino acids. The CDR3 loop is CSSSLDWGTNEKLFF. The DNA of the CDR3 is TGTTCCAGCAGCTTGGACTGGGGGACTAATGAAAAACTGTTTTTT. Supplemented by reference TRBV5-8 and TRBJ1-4, the full variable domain reads EAGVTQSPTHLIKTRGQQATLRCSPISGHTSVYWYQQALGLGLQFLLWYDEGEERNRGNFPPRFSGRQFPNYSSELNVNALELEDSALYLCSSSLDWGTNEKLFFGSGTQLSVL.

Details on this clonotype: With the library built for alpha chains, this beta chain is off target and its frequency is not meaningful. V and J are TRBV12-3 or TRBV12-4 and TRBJ1-5; tentatively, D is TRBD1 (6 bases). V shed 5 bases and J shed 6 bases, with 14 bases lying between them. The CDR3 totals 14 residues. CDR3 region: CASSPQGRSQPQHF. CDR3 coding DNA: TGTGCCAGCAGTCCCCAGGGGCGAAGTCAGCCCCAGCATTTT.

This clonotype appeared many times. Since it is a stray read in a library aimed at alpha chains, this beta chain has a size that is not meaningful. This chain joins TRBV9 and TRBJ2-1, with D possibly matching TRBD2 (6 bases). The germline V and J ends were trimmed by 3 bases and 5 bases, with 15 bases remaining between them. The CDR3 totals 15 residues. Germline V gene lookup returns CDR1 SGDLS and CDR2 YYNGEE. The chain's CDR3 is CASSAAGTPNNEQFF. CDR3 nucleotide sequence: TGTGCCAGCAGCGCGGCCGGGACTCCTAACAATGAGCAGTTCTTC.

This clonotype appeared many times. This beta chain represents an off-target read in a library built for alpha chains; its size is of limited meaning. This chain joins TRBV5-1 and TRBJ1-1, with D perhaps matching TRBD1 (5 bases). V shed 1 base and J shed 2 bases, with 9 bases lying between them. This CDR3 contains 14 residues. Germline V gives CDR1 SGHRS, CDR2 YFSETQ. As DNA, the CDR3 is TGCGCCAGCAGCTTGTCAGGGCCCAACACTGAAGCTTTCTTT. Residues: CASSLSGPNTEAFF.

This clonotype was counted ten times or more. This beta chain is a stray read from a library made for alpha chains; its abundance is not meaningful. This chain links TRBV6-6 with TRBJ1-1; 11 bases fit TRBD1. The germline V gene encodes CDR1 MNHNY and CDR2 SVGAGI (reference sequence). This CDR3 is 17 amino acids long. The junction had 11 bases not matched to a gene; V was cut back by 2 bases and J by 6 bases. The CDR3 DNA reads TGTGCCAGCAGTTACGGCGGACAGGGGGCACGAATAGCTGAAGCTTTCTTT. This translates into CASSYGGQGARIAEAFF.

This clonotype was recorded a few times. This beta chain turned up in a library designed for alpha chains; as an off-target read, its abundance says little. This chain links TRBV11-2 with TRBJ2-7; 10 bases align to TRBD2. V dropped 5 bases and J dropped 3; count of bases not matched to a gene: 7. Germline V gene sequence: CDR1 SGHAT, CDR2 FQNNGV. CDR3 length equals 15 residues. The CDR3 region has the DNA TGTGCCAGCAGCCATCGGACTAGCGGTGTCTACGAGCAGTACTTC. Its translation: CASSHRTSGVYEQYF. Based on the CDR3 plus reference TRBV11-2 and TRBJ2-7, the full variable domain is EAGVAQSPRYKIIEKRQSVAFWCNPISGHATLYWYQQILGQGPKLLIQFQNNGVVDDSQLPKDRFSAERLKGVDSTLKIQPAKLEDSAVYLCASSHRTSGVYEQYFGPGTRLTVT.

For this clonotype: With the library built for alpha chains, this beta chain is off target and its frequency is not meaningful. The chain uses TRBV12-3 or TRBV12-4 and TRBJ2-1; 9 nucleotides line up with TRBD2. With V trimmed by 6 bases and J by 7 bases, 16 bases remained unmatched. The CDR3 runs to 17 residues. The CDR3 nucleotides are TGTGCCAGCAGCAAAGGACTGGCGGGAGGGCCGGGGAATGAGCAGTTCTTC. Amino acids: CASSKGLAGGPGNEQFF.

This clonotype appeared many times. Since it is a stray read in a library aimed at alpha chains, this beta chain has a size that is not meaningful. The genes are TRBV15 and TRBJ2-3; D gene unclear. Germline V gene data show CDR1 as LNHNV and CDR2 as YYDKDF (reference sequence). V lost 1 base, J lost 7 bases, and 18 bases lay in between. The CDR3 has 16 residues. DNA for the CDR3: TGTGCCACCAGCAGAGGTGGCCCGCAATCCGTGTATACGCAGTATTTT. This gives the protein CATSRGGPQSVYTQYF.

This clonotype was counted ten times or more. This beta chain came through as a stray read in a library set up for alpha chains, and its size says little. This chain joins TRBV2 and TRBJ1-5; 9 bases agree with TRBD1. The junction had 5 bases not matched to a gene; V was cut back by 6 bases and J by 2 bases. Germline V lookup: CDR1 SNHLY, CDR2 FYNNEI. This CDR3 spans 15 amino acids. The CDR3 sequence: CASRRGDRGNQPQHF. CDR3 DNA sequence: TGTGCCAGCAGGAGGGGGGACAGGGGCAATCAGCCCCAGCATTTT.

This clonotype occurred many times. The library was designed around alpha chains, so this beta chain is a stray read whose abundance carries little weight. This chain connects TRBV12-3 or TRBV12-4 to TRBJ1-2; D is ambiguous. V was pared by 7 bases and J by 2 bases, with 14 bases between. The CDR3 extends over 14 amino acids. The CDR3 spells CASNSRGANYGYTF. The CDR3 region has the DNA TGTGCCAGCAACTCTCGGGGAGCCAACTATGGCTACACCTTC.

This clonotype was seen ten or more times. This beta chain turned up in a library designed for alpha chains; as an off-target read, its abundance says little. The chain is built from TRBV13 and TRBJ1-6, with no clear D. CDR1 is PRHDT and CDR2 is FYEKMQ in the germline V gene (reference sequence). CDR3 length equals 14 residues. Trimming stripped 1 base from V and 12 bases from J, with 13 bases between. The CDR3 loop reads CASSLDQGLRPLHF. The CDR3 DNA is TGTGCCAGCAGCTTAGACCAAGGCCTAAGACCCCTCCACTTT.

This clonotype showed up many times. This beta chain slipped into a library made for alpha chains as a stray read, so its size is not meaningful. The rearrangement uses TRBV10-3 and TRBJ2-7; weak D call: TRBD1 (5 bases). V gave up 0 bases and J gave up 2 bases, with 5 bases separating them. The CDR3 consists of 13 residues. Germline V lookup: CDR1 ENHRY, CDR2 SYGVKD. The DNA of the CDR3 is TGTGCCATCAGTGAGTCAGGGGCCTACGAGCAGTACTTC. The encoded protein is CAISESGAYEQYF.